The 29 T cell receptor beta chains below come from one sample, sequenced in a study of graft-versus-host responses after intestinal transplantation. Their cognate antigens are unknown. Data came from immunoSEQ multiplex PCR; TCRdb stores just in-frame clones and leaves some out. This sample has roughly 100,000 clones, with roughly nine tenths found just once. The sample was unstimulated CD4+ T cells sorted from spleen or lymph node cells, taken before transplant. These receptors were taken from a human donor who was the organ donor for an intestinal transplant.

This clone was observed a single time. CDR3 nucleotides: TGCGCCAGCAGCCAGACTATCTTAGAGCGGTCAATTCGGCGCACAGATACGCAGTATTTT. Residues: CASSQTILERSIRRTDTQYF. The chain has TRBV4-1 and TRBJ2-3; possible D gene TRBD2, 5 bases. CDR1 and CDR2 (germline): MGHRA, YSYEKL. This CDR3 contains 20 residues. Deletions cut 3 bases from V and 1 base from J, with 26 bases between.

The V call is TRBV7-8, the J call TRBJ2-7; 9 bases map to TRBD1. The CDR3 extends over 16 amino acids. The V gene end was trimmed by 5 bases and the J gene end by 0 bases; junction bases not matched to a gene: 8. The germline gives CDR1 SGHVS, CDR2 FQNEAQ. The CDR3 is CASSPTPGQGSYEQYF. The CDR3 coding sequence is TGTGCCAGCAGCCCTACCCCGGGACAGGGCTCCTACGAGCAGTACTTC.

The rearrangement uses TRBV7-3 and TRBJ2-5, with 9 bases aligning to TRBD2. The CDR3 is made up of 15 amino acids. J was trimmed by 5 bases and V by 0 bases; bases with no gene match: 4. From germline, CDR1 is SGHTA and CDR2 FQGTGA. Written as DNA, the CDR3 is TGTGCCAGCAGCTTAACTAGCGGGGGCCACGAGACCCAGTACTTC. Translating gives CASSLTSGGHETQYF.

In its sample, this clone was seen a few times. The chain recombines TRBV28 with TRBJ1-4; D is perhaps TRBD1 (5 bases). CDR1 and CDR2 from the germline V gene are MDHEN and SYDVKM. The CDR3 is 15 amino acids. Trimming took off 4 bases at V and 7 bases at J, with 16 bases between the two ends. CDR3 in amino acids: CASSYLQGGGEKLFF. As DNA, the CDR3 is TGTGCCAGCAGTTACCTCCAGGGAGGAGGTGAAAAACTGTTTTTT.

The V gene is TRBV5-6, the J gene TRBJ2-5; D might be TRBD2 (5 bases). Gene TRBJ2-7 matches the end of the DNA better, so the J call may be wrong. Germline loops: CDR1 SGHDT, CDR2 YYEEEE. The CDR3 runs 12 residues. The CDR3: CASSLRGLEQYF. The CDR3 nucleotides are TGTGCCAGCAGCTTGCGGGGTCTCGAGCAGTACTTC.

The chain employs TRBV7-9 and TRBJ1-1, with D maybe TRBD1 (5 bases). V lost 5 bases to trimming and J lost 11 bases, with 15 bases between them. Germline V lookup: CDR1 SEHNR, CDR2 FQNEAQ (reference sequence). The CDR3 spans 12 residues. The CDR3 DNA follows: TGTGCCAGCAGCCCCTGGGGCCTAGGGGCTTTCTTT. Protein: CASSPWGLGAFF.

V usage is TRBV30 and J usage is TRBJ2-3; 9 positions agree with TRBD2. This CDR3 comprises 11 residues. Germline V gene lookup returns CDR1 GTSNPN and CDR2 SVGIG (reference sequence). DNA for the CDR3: TGTACGGGACTAGCAGGAGATACGCAGTATTTT. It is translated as CTGLAGDTQYF.

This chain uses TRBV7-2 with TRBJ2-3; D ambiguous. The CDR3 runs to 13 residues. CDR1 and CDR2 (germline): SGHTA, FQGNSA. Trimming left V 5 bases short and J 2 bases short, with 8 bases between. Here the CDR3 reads CASSPRFTDTQYF. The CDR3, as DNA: TGTGCCAGCAGCCCCCGTTTCACAGATACGCAGTATTTT.

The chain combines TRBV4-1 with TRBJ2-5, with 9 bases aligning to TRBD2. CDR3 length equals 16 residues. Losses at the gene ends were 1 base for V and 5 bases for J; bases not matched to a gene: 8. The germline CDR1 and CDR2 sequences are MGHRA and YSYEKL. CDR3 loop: CASSQAGGGAGETQYF. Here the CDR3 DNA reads TGCGCCAGCAGCCAAGCGGGCGGGGGGGCCGGGGAGACCCAGTACTTC.

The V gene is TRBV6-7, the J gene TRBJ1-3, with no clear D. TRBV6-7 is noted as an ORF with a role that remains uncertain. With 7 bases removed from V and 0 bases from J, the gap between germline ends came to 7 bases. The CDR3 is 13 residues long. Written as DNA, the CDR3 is TGTGCCAGCAATAATGTCTCTGGAAACACCATATATTTT. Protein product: CASNNVSGNTIYF.

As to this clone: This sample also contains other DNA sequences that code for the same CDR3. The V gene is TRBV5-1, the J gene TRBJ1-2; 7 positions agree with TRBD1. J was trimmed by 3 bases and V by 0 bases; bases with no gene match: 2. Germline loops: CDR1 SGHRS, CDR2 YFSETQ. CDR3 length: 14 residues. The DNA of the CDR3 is TGCGCCAGCAGCTTGGCTGGGACAGACTATGGCTACACCTTC. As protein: CASSLAGTDYGYTF. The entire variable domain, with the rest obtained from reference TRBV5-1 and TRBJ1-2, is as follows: KAGVTQTPRYLIKTRGQQVTLSCSPISGHRSVSWYQQTPGQGLQFLFEYFSETQRNKGNFPGRFSGRQFSNSRSEMNVSTLELGDSALYLCASSLAGTDYGYTFGSGTRLTVV.

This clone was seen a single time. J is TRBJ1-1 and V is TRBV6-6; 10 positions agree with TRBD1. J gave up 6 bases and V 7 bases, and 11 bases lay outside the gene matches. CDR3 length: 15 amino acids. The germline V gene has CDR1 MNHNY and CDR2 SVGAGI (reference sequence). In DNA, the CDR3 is TGTGCCAGCAACCTTGGACAGGGGGGGATTCCTGAAGCTTTCTTT. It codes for CASNLGQGGIPEAFF.

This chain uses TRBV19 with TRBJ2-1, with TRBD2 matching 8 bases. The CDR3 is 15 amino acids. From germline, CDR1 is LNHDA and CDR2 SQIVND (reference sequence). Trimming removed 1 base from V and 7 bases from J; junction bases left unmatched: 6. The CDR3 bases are TGTGCCAGTAGTATAGCGGGGACTAGTTCGAATGAGCAGTTCTTC. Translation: CASSIAGTSSNEQFF.

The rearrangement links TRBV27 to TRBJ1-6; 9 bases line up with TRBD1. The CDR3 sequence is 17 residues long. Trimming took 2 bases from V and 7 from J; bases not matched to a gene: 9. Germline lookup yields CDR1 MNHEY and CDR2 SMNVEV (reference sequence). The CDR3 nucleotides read TGTGCCAGCAGTTTACGCCGGGACAGGGTGGAAAATTCACCCCTCCACTTT. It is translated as CASSLRRDRVENSPLHF.

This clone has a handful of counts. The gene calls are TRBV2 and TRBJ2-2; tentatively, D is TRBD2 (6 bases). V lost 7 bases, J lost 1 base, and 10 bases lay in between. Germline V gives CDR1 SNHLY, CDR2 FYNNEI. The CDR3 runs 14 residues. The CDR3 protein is CASIGTLNTGELFF. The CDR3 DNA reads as TGTGCCAGCATCGGGACTCTGAACACCGGGGAGCTGTTTTTT.

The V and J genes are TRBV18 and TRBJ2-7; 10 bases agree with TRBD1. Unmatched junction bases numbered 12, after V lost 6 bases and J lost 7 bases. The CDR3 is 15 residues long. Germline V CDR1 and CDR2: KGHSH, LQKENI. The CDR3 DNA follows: TGTGCCAGCTCCACCCGCGGGACAGGGGTGTCGGAGCAGTACTTC. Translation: CASSTRGTGVSEQYF.

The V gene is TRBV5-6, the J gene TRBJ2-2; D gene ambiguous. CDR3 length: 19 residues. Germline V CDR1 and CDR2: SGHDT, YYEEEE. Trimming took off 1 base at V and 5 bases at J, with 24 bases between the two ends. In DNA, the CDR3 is TGTGCCAGCAGCTTGTGGTTCGAGGTTGGTCAAGGTTGGACCGGGGAGCTGTTTTTT. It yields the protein CASSLWFEVGQGWTGELFF.

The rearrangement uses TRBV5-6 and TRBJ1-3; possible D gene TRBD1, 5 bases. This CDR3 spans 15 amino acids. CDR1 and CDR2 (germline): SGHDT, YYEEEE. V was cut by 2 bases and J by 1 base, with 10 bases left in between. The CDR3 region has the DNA TGTGCCAGCAGCTTCGTAGGACAATCTGGAAACACCATATATTTT. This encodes CASSFVGQSGNTIYF.

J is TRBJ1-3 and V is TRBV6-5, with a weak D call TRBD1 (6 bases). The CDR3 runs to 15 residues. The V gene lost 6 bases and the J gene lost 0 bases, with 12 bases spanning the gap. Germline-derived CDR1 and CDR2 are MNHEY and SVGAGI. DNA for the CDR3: TGTGCCAGCAGGAAGACAGGTTTCTCTGGAAACACCATATATTTT. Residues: CASRKTGFSGNTIYF.

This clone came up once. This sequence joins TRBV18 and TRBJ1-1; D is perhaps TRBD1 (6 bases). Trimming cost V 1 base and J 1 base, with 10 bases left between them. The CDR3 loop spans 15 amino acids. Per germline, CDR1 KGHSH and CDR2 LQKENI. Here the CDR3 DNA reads TGTGCCAGCTCACCACAAAAGACAGGGAACACTGAAGCTTTCTTT. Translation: CASSPQKTGNTEAFF. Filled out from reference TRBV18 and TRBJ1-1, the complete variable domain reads NAGVMQNPRHLVRRRGQEARLRCSPMKGHSHVYWYRQLPEEGLKFMVYLQKENIIDESGMPKERFSAEFPKEGPSILRIQQVVRGDSAAYFCASSPQKTGNTEAFFGQGTRLTVV.

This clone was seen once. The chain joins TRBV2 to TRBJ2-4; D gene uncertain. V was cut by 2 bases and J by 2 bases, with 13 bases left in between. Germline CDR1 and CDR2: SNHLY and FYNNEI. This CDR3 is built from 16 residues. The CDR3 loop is CASSENVAGTKNIQYF. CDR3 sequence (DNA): TGTGCCAGCAGTGAAAATGTGGCAGGAACCAAAAACATTCAGTACTTC.

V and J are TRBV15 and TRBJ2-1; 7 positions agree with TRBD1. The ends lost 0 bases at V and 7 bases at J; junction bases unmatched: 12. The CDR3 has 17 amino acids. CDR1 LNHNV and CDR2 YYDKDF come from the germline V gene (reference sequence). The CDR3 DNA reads TGTGCCACCAGCAGAGATTGGGCCACAGGGGTGGTGAATGAGCAGTTCTTC. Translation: CATSRDWATGVVNEQFF.

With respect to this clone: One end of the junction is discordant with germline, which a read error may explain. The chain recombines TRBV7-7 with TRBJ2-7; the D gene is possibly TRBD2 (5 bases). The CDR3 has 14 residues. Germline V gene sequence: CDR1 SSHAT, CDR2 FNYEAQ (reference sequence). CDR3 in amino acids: CASSSGISGYEQCF. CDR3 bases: TGTGCTAGCAGCTCGGGGATAAGCGGCTACGAGCAGTGCTTC.

CDR3 bases: TGCGCCAGCAGCTCGAGGACAGGCATGGTCGACGAGCAGTACTTC. Protein: CASSSRTGMVDEQYF. The chain uses TRBV5-1 and TRBJ2-5, with 7 bases matching TRBD1. Near its end, the DNA agrees better with TRBJ2-7, so the J call may be wrong. The CDR3 loop spans 15 amino acids. Germline CDR1 is SGHRS and CDR2 is YFSETQ.

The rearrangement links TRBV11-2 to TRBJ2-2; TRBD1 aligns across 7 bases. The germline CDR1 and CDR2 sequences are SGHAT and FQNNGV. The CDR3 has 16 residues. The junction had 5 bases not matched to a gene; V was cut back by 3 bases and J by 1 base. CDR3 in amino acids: CASSFDRARNTGELFF. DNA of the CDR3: TGTGCCAGCAGCTTTGACAGGGCGAGGAACACCGGGGAGCTGTTTTTT.

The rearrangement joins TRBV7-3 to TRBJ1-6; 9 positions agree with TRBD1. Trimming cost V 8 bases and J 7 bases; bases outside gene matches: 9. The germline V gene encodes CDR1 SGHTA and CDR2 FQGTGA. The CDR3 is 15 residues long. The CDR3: CASSQDRGRNSPLHF. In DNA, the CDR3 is TGTGCCAGCTCCCAGGACAGGGGTAGAAATTCACCCCTCCACTTT.

The CDR3 loop is CASRQGGNYGYTF. The CDR3 DNA sequence: TGTGCCAGCAGGCAGGGAGGGAACTATGGCTACACCTTC. This chain uses TRBV2 with TRBJ1-2; the D gene is possibly TRBD1 (5 bases). This CDR3 is built from 13 residues. Germline assignment: CDR1 SNHLY and CDR2 FYNNEI. V was cut by 6 bases and J by 2 bases, with 10 bases left in between.

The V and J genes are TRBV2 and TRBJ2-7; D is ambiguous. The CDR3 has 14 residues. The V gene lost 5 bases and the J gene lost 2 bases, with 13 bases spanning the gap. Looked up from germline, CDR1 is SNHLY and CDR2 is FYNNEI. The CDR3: CASSQDPGPYEQYF. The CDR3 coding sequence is TGTGCCAGCAGTCAAGACCCGGGTCCCTACGAGCAGTACTTC.

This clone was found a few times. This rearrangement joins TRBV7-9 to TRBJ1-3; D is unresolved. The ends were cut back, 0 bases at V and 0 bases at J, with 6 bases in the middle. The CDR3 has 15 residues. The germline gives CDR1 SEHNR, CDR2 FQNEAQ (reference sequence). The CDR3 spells CASSLAESSGNTIYF. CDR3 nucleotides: TGTGCCAGCAGCTTAGCGGAGAGCTCTGGAAACACCATATATTTT.